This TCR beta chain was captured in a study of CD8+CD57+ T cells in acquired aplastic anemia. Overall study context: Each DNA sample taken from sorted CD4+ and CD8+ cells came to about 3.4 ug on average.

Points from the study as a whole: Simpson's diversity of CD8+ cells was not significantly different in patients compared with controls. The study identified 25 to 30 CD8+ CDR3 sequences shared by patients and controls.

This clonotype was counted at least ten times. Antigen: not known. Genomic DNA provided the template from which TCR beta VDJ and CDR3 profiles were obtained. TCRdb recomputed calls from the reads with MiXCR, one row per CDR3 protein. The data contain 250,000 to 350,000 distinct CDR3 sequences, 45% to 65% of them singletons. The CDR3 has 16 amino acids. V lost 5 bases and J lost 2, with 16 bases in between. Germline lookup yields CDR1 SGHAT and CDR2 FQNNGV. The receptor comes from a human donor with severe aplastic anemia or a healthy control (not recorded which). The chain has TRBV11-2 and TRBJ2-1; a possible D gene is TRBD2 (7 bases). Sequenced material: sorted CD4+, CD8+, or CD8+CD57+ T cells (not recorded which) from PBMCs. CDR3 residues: CASSRDRGAAYNEQFF. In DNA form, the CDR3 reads TGTGCCAGCAGCCGTGACCGGGGGGCCGCCTACAATGAGCAGTTCTTC.